This T cell receptor (beta chain) appears in the sequencing data of a study of blood T cell repertoires in COVID-19. Study as a whole: Sites in the United States, Italy and Spain provided acute and convalescent COVID-19 samples. In each case, the material was cDNA or gDNA derived from T cells, B-cell-depleted T cells, or PBMCs.

About this clone: The junction shows a germline mismatch at one end, possibly a read error.

Methods used by the authors: It was from reference gene primer amplification that nucleated cell counts were estimated. The data were produced by immunoSEQ multiplex PCR, yet TCRdb's version contains in-frame clones alone and is incomplete. For V, J and clone size, that table is used; D and trimming come from the DNA. The sample has some 110,000 clones; 70% to 90% are singletons. CDR1 SNHLY and CDR2 FYNNEI come from the germline V gene. CDR3 length: 14 residues. The rearrangement joins TRBV2 to TRBJ2-7; weak D call: TRBD1 (6 bases). This clonotype originated in a man aged 65-85 years who had recovered from COVID-19. Sequenced sample: peripheral blood. The CDR3, as DNA: TGTGCCAGCAGTGAACAAGAGGTCCGGACAGTAAGGAACTTC. The encoded protein is CASSEQEVRTVRNF.